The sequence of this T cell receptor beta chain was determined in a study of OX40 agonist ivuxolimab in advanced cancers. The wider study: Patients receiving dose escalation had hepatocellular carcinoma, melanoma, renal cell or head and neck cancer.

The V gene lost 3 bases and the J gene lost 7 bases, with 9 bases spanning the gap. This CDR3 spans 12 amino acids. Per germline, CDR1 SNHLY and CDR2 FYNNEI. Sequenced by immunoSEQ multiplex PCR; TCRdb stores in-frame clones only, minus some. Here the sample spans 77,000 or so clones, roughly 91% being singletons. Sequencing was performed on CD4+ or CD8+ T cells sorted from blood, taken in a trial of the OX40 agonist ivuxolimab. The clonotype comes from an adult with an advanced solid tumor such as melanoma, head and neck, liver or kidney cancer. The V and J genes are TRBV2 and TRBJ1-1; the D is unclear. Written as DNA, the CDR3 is TGTGCCAGCAGTGACGGCAGACTTGAAGCTTTCTTT. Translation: CASSDGRLEAFF.